Listed below are T cell receptor beta chains from one sample, sequenced in a study of blood T cell repertoires in COVID-19. Libraries were prepared by immunoSEQ multiplex PCR; TCRdb keeps only in-frame clonotypes and omits some of them. Of 50,000 to 65,000 clones listed, roughly 88% are singletons. The sequenced sample consisted of peripheral blood. Receptor source: a man aged 55-75 years with acute or convalescent COVID-19. Both conserved end residues are part of each CDR3. The order of the fields is J gene, clone size, D gene, V gene, CDR3 DNA, CDR3 protein. The D gene is left open where the match is weak. Clone size is not always given. Where it is, it says once, few, many or a class for expanded clones.

J: TRBJ2-2
size: -
D: TRBD2
V: TRBV5-1
DNA: TGCGCCAGCAGCTTGGTCCGGGGAGGGACCGGGGAGCTGTTTTTT
CDR3: CASSLVRGGTGELFF

J: TRBJ1-4
size: -
D: -
V: TRBV6-5
DNA: TGTGCCAGCAGTTACTTCCAGGGAGGAGAAAAACTGTTTTTT
CDR3: CASSYFQGGEKLFF

J: TRBJ2-7
size: -
D: -
V: TRBV24-1
DNA: TGTGCCACCAGTACGGGGTACGAGCAGTACTTC
CDR3: CATSTGYEQYF

J: TRBJ2-5
size: -
D: TRBD1
V: TRBV7-9
DNA: TGTGCCAGCAGCCTGGGACAGGGGGGGACCCAGTACTTC
CDR3: CASSLGQGGTQYF

J: TRBJ1-1
size: few
D: -
V: TRBV4-2
DNA: TGTGCCAGCAGCCAAGGAGACAGCACTGAAGCTTTCTTT
CDR3: CASSQGDSTEAFF

J: TRBJ2-2
size: -
D: TRBD2
V: TRBV15
DNA: TGTGCCACCAGCAGAGGACTAGCGGGAGCGAACACCGGGGAGCTGTTTTTT
CDR3: CATSRGLAGANTGELFF

J: TRBJ2-7
size: -
D: TRBD2
V: TRBV4-2
DNA: TGTGCCAGCAGCCAAGATCCGGGAGGGCCCAACGAGCAGTACTTC
CDR3: CASSQDPGGPNEQYF

J: TRBJ2-7
size: -
D: -
V: TRBV14
DNA: TGTGCCAGCAGCCAGAGGCTAGCGAATACCTACGAGCAGTACTTC
CDR3: CASSQRLANTYEQYF

J: TRBJ2-2
size: -
D: -
V: TRBV5-1
DNA: TGCGCCAGCAGCTTTAACAGGCTAGCGATGAACACCGGGGAGCTGTTTTTT
CDR3: CASSFNRLAMNTGELFF

J: TRBJ1-5
size: few
D: -
V: TRBV2
DNA: TGTGCCAGCAGTGAAATAAGGGACTATAGCAATCAGCCCCAGCATTTT
CDR3: CASSEIRDYSNQPQHF

J: TRBJ1-5
size: -
D: -
V: TRBV7-2
DNA: TGTGCCAGCAGCCCTAGTTGGGGCAGGGCGTGGCAGCCCCAGCATTTT
CDR3: CASSPSWGRAWQPQHF

J: TRBJ2-5
size: -
D: -
V: TRBV3-1/TRBV3-2
DNA: TGTGCCAGCAGCCAATATTCAGCGAACTCAGAGACCCAGTACTTC
CDR3: CASSQYSANSETQYF

J: TRBJ1-2
size: few
D: TRBD1
V: TRBV15
DNA: TGTGCCACCAGAGGGACAGGGAGGTCGGCTGGCTACACCTTC
CDR3: CATRGTGRSAGYTF

J: TRBJ2-2
size: -
D: TRBD1
V: TRBV6-5
DNA: TGTGCCGGACGATGGACAGGGGCGAACACCGGGGAGCTGTTTTTT
CDR3: CAGRWTGANTGELFF

J: TRBJ1-1
size: -
D: TRBD1
V: TRBV3-1/TRBV3-2
DNA: TGTGCCAGCAGCCCCCCCGGGACAGAGAACACTGAAGCTTTCTTT
CDR3: CASSPPGTENTEAFF

J: TRBJ2-3
size: once
D: -
V: TRBV19
DNA: TGTGCCAGTACGACAGGTCAGGGCACAGATACGCAGTATTTT
CDR3: CASTTGQGTDTQYF

J: TRBJ2-1
size: -
D: TRBD2
V: TRBV4-2
DNA: TGTGCCAGCACCCCGGGAGGGCTGACTAATGAGCAGTTCTTC
CDR3: CASTPGGLTNEQFF

J: TRBJ1-2
size: -
D: TRBD1
V: TRBV27
DNA: TGTGCCAGCAGCCGAGGGGACAGCACTTATGGCTACACCTTC
CDR3: CASSRGDSTYGYTF

J: TRBJ2-5
size: -
D: -
V: TRBV4-1
DNA: TGCGCCAGCAGCCAGGCAGAGACCCAGTACTTC
CDR3: CASSQAETQYF

J: TRBJ2-1
size: -
D: -
V: TRBV5-1
DNA: TGCGCCAGCAGCTTGATAGGAGAGAATGAGCAGTTCTTC
CDR3: CASSLIGENEQFF

J: TRBJ2-1
size: -
D: TRBD2
V: TRBV7-3
DNA: TGTGCCAGCAGCTTACTAGCGGGAGGCGGGGGTGAGCAGTTCTTC
CDR3: CASSLLAGGGGEQFF

J: TRBJ2-5
size: -
D: -
V: TRBV5-1
DNA: TGCGCCAGCAGCTTTAGGGGCAACCAAGAGACCCAGTACTTC
CDR3: CASSFRGNQETQYF

J: TRBJ2-2
size: once
D: -
V: TRBV7-9
DNA: TGTGCCAGCACCCCCGGGATTGGACTGTACAACACCGGGGAGCTGTTTTTT
CDR3: CASTPGIGLYNTGELFF

J: TRBJ1-1
size: -
D: TRBD1
V: TRBV5-1
DNA: TGCGCCAGCAGCCCAGTGACAGGGGGCACTGAAGCTTTCTTT
CDR3: CASSPVTGGTEAFF

J: TRBJ1-3
size: once
D: -
V: TRBV18
DNA: TGTGCCAGCTCACCATCGGGGACTGGAAACACCATATATTTT
CDR3: CASSPSGTGNTIYF

J: TRBJ1-1
size: -
D: TRBD1
V: TRBV5-4
DNA: TGTGCCAGCAGCTTACCACAGGGGGGAGGTACTGAAGCTTTCTTT
CDR3: CASSLPQGGGTEAFF

J: TRBJ1-2
size: -
D: -
V: TRBV3-1/TRBV3-2
DNA: TGTGCCAGCAGCCAAGACGCCGCGGTTGGCTATGGCTACACCTTC
CDR3: CASSQDAAVGYGYTF

J: TRBJ1-2
size: once
D: TRBD1
V: TRBV3-1/TRBV3-2
DNA: TGTGCCAGCAGCCAAGCCACAGGGGCCCTTAGCTATGGCTACACCTTC
CDR3: CASSQATGALSYGYTF

J: TRBJ2-7
size: -
D: TRBD2
V: TRBV7-2
DNA: TGTGCCAGCAGCTTAGGAGTAGCGGGCCAATACTACGAGCAGTACTTC
CDR3: CASSLGVAGQYYEQYF